This TCR beta chain is from a study of control samples from healthy donors and cancer patients. Profiling relied on immunoSEQ multiplex PCR, and the TCRdb table lists in-frame clones only, not all of them. The data contain under 450,000 clones, approximately 92% of them singletons. The germline V and J ends were trimmed by 0 bases and 2 bases, with 20 bases remaining between them. The CDR3 spans 19 residues. CDR1 is SGHTA, CDR2 FQGTGA, per germline. The material sequenced was PBMCs. The chain carries TRBV7-3 and TRBJ2-1; maybe TRBD2 (5 bases). This sequence originates from a man aged 35-49 years with head and neck cancer. Here the CDR3 DNA reads TGTGCCAGCAGCTTAACAGTCGGCGACCTCGGGGTACCCTACAATGAGCAGTTCTTC. Amino acids: CASSLTVGDLGVPYNEQFF. The entire variable domain, with the rest obtained from reference TRBV7-3 and TRBJ2-1, is as follows: GAGVSQTPSNKVTEKGKYVELRCDPISGHTALYWYRQSLGQGPEFLIYFQGTGAADDSGLPNDRFFAVRPEGSVSTLKIQRTERGDSAVYLCASSLTVGDLGVPYNEQFFGPGTRLTVL.